The 30 T cell receptor beta chains in this list originate from one sample, sequenced in a study of blood T cell repertoires in COVID-19. Repertoires were generated with immunoSEQ multiplex PCR, while TCRdb's copy carries only in-frame clones and drops some. The sample holds around 320,000 clones; roughly 89% are singletons and the top ten take around 4.5%. The sequenced sample consisted of PBMCs or T cells enriched from blood (not recorded which). The source is a woman aged 18-35 years with acute COVID-19.

This clone was recorded only once. The chain couples TRBV28 to TRBJ1-2, with D tentatively TRBD1 (6 bases). Germline lookup yields CDR1 MDHEN and CDR2 SYDVKM. The V gene lost 6 bases and the J gene lost 2 bases, with 13 bases spanning the gap. The CDR3 extends over 14 amino acids. CDR3 nucleotides: TGTGCCAGCAGAACACAGGGATTGAACTATGGCTACACCTTC. This gives the protein CASRTQGLNYGYTF.

This chain uses TRBV7-2 with TRBJ2-2; tentative D call: TRBD2 (6 bases). CDR1 SGHTA and CDR2 FQGNSA come from the germline V gene. CDR3 size: 16 residues. V lost 2 bases and J 7 bases, leaving 17 bases between the germline ends. The CDR3 sequence: CASSLFSRDNGGELFF. DNA of the CDR3: TGTGCCAGCAGCTTATTTTCGCGGGATAACGGCGGGGAGCTGTTTTTT.

The chain recombines TRBV18 with TRBJ1-1, with D possibly TRBD1 on 5 matching bases. V lost 2 bases, J lost 0 bases, and 16 bases lay in between. The CDR3 has 17 residues. CDR1 and CDR2 from the germline V gene are KGHSH and LQKENI. CDR3 in DNA: TGTGCCAGCTCACCATTTGCAGGGCTATCGATGAACACTGAAGCTTTCTTT. It specifies CASSPFAGLSMNTEAFF.

This sequence joins TRBV19 and TRBJ1-2; D is unclear. The CDR3 totals 12 residues. CDR1 LNHDA and CDR2 SQIVND come from the germline V gene (reference sequence). V was clipped by 7 bases and J by 6 bases, with 12 bases between them. CDR3 sequence: CASKNEGDGYTF. The CDR3 DNA sequence: TGTGCCAGTAAGAACGAGGGCGATGGCTACACCTTC.

The J gene is TRBJ2-6, the V gene TRBV24-1; D is undetermined. Per germline, CDR1 KGHDR and CDR2 SFDVKD. Trimming took 5 bases from V and 0 from J, leaving 4 bases between them. CDR3 length: 14 residues. CDR3 sequence reads: CATSGSSGANVLTF. CDR3 DNA: TGTGCCACCAGTGGGAGCTCTGGGGCCAACGTCCTGACTTTC.

This clone appeared a single time. The chain is built from TRBV28 and TRBJ1-2, with unresolved D. V was clipped by 8 bases and J by 6 bases, with 13 bases between them. There are 12 residues in the CDR3. Germline V gene data show CDR1 as MDHEN and CDR2 as SYDVKM. The CDR3, as DNA: TGTGCCAGCTCCCTAGAGGTGGATGGCTACACCTTC. Its protein product is CASSLEVDGYTF.

Comment on this clone: The identical CDR3 is also encoded by other nucleotide sequences in the sample. The J gene is TRBJ1-2, the V gene TRBV24-1; D may be TRBD1 (6 bases). The CDR3 runs to 14 residues. V lost 4 bases and J 2 bases, leaving 10 bases between the germline ends. Germline CDR1 and CDR2: KGHDR and SFDVKD. DNA of the CDR3: TGTGCCACCAGTGACCCGACAGGAAACTATGGCTACACCTTC. Residues: CATSDPTGNYGYTF.

The chain links TRBV19 to TRBJ1-6; D not resolved. CDR3 length equals 14 residues. V lost 3 bases and J 12 bases, leaving 15 bases between the germline ends. Germline V gene data show CDR1 as LNHDA and CDR2 as SQIVND (reference sequence). The chain's CDR3 is CASSIGPAAEPLHF. The CDR3 region has the DNA TGTGCCAGTAGTATTGGGCCGGCCGCTGAACCCCTCCACTTT.

The rearrangement joins TRBV28 to TRBJ1-5; 10 nucleotides line up with TRBD1. In germline, CDR1 is MDHEN, CDR2 SYDVKM. The CDR3 consists of 15 residues. The V segment lost 5 bases and the J segment 6 bases; nucleotides outside the gene matches: 7. The CDR3 sequence is CASSPGQGVIQPQHF. The CDR3 DNA reads as TGTGCCAGCAGTCCCGGACAGGGGGTCATTCAGCCCCAGCATTTT. Based on the CDR3 plus reference TRBV28 and TRBJ1-5, the full variable domain is DVKVTQSSRYLVKRTGEKVFLECVQDMDHENMFWYRQDPGLGLRLIYFSYDVKMKEKGDIPEGYSVSREKKERFSLILESASTNQTSMYLCASSPGQGVIQPQHFGDGTRLSIL.

This chain links TRBV7-9 with TRBJ1-1; 9 nucleotides align to TRBD1. The V segment lost 5 bases and the J segment 2 bases; nucleotides outside the gene matches: 3. The CDR3 runs to 14 residues. Germline V gene data show CDR1 as SEHNR and CDR2 as FQNEAQ (reference sequence). The CDR3 sequence: CASSRTGGNTEAFF. The DNA of the CDR3 is TGTGCCAGCAGCCGTACAGGGGGCAACACTGAAGCTTTCTTT.

The chain has TRBV7-9 and TRBJ1-5, with D possibly TRBD1 on 6 matching bases. This CDR3 contains 14 residues. Trimming took off 5 bases at V and 1 base at J, with 9 bases between the two ends. The germline CDR1 and CDR2 sequences are SEHNR and FQNEAQ (reference sequence). CDR3 DNA sequence: TGTGCCAGCAGCCCCAGGGGAAGCAATCAGCCCCAGCATTTT. Protein: CASSPRGSNQPQHF.

J is TRBJ2-7 and V is TRBV28, with TRBD2 matching 8 bases. The junction had 3 bases not matched to a gene; V was cut back by 8 bases and J by 0 bases. This CDR3 contains 13 residues. CDR1 and CDR2 (germline): MDHEN, SYDVKM. The CDR3 nucleotides read TGTGCCAGCCAGCGGGAGTACTCCTACGAGCAGTACTTC. It yields the protein CASQREYSYEQYF.

The rearrangement uses TRBV6-5 and TRBJ1-2; D ambiguous. CDR1 is MNHEY, CDR2 SVGAGI, per germline. The CDR3 is 12 residues long. Trimming removed 6 bases from V and 4 bases from J, with 9 bases in between. CDR3 DNA sequence: TGTGCCAGCAGGAACGCGATCTATGGCTACACCTTC. Translating it yields CASRNAIYGYTF.

V usage is TRBV7-9 and J usage is TRBJ1-2; tentative D call: TRBD1 (6 bases). The CDR3 covers 18 residues. CDR1 and CDR2 from the germline V gene are SEHNR and FQNEAQ (reference sequence). V gave up 4 bases and J gave up 0 bases, with 21 bases separating them. This CDR3 is CASSYRTDSALTNYGYTF. The CDR3 nucleotides read TGTGCCAGCAGCTATAGGACAGATAGTGCCCTCACTAACTATGGCTACACCTTC.

V is TRBV5-6 and J is TRBJ2-1; 7 bases match TRBD2. Germline-derived CDR1 and CDR2 are SGHDT and YYEEEE. There are 12 residues in the CDR3. V was clipped by 5 bases and J by 7 bases; unmatched bases: 3. Here the CDR3 DNA reads TGTGCCAGCAGTTTCGGGGGGAATGAGCAGTTCTTC. Its translation: CASSFGGNEQFF.

The chain joins TRBV6-4 to TRBJ1-5, with a weak D call TRBD1 (5 bases). From germline, CDR1 is MRHNA and CDR2 SNTAGT. Trimming shortened V by 4 bases and J by 9 bases, and 13 bases separated the two germline ends. The CDR3 covers 13 residues. The CDR3 sequence: CASSGGPGAPQHF. For the CDR3, the DNA is TGTGCCAGCAGTGGGGGTCCTGGGGCGCCCCAGCATTTT.

V is TRBV25-1 and J is TRBJ2-3, with TRBD2 matching 8 bases. CDR3 length: 16 residues. Per germline, CDR1 MGHDK and CDR2 SYGVNS. V shed 4 bases and J 0 bases; nucleotides not matched to a gene: 6. In nucleotides, the CDR3 is TGTGCCAGCAGTGGAATAGCGGGGACTAGCACAGATACGCAGTATTTT. Encoded protein: CASSGIAGTSTDTQYF.

There are a few counts of this clone. The CDR3 region is CASSPQLAGAYNEQFF. The CDR3 coding sequence is TGTGCCAGCAGCCCTCAACTAGCGGGAGCCTACAATGAGCAGTTCTTC. The chain recombines TRBV3-1 (or the pseudogene TRBV3-2) with TRBJ2-1; 11 bases are shared with TRBD2. There are 16 residues in the CDR3. The germline CDR1 and CDR2 sequences are LGHDT and YNNKEL (reference sequence). V lost 4 bases, J lost 2 bases, and 4 bases stayed unmatched.

The genes are TRBV24-1 and TRBJ2-2; possibly TRBD1 for D (5 bases). The V end lost 4 bases, the J end lost 3 bases, and 17 bases lay between the germline ends. The CDR3 length is 17 residues. Germline V gene data show CDR1 as KGHDR and CDR2 as SFDVKD. CDR3 nucleotides: TGTGCCACCAGTGACCCTGGTATAGGGGATCACACCGGGGAGCTGTTTTTT. Protein: CATSDPGIGDHTGELFF.

The chain is built from TRBV28 and TRBJ1-1, with D unclear. There are 13 residues in the CDR3. V was shortened by 2 bases and J by 6 bases, with 10 bases between the two germline ends. The germline V gene has CDR1 MDHEN and CDR2 SYDVKM. The CDR3 DNA reads as TGTGCCAGCAGTTTACTAGGAGGGTCTGAAGCTTTCTTT. It codes for CASSLLGGSEAFF.

The gene calls are TRBV9 and TRBJ2-2; 11 positions agree with TRBD2. This CDR3 spans 17 amino acids. V lost 3 bases, J lost 0 bases, and 4 bases stayed unmatched. Per germline, CDR1 SGDLS and CDR2 YYNGEE. As DNA, the CDR3 is TGTGCCAGCAGCGAGGGACTAGCGGTGGCGAACACCGGGGAGCTGTTTTTT. Amino acid sequence: CASSEGLAVANTGELFF.

The chain couples TRBV3-1 (or the pseudogene TRBV3-2) to TRBJ1-1; D is uncertain. Per germline, CDR1 LGHDT and CDR2 YNNKEL (reference sequence). CDR3 size: 15 residues. Trimming cost V 0 bases and J 10 bases, with 18 bases left between them. CDR3 bases: TGTGCCAGCAGCCAAGAGGAATCAGGACTCGTGGGAGCTTTCTTT. This codes for CASSQEESGLVGAFF.

This chain joins TRBV5-1 and TRBJ1-1; 9 bases match TRBD1. With 4 bases clipped from V and 1 base from J, the junction kept 8 bases outside the gene matches. Germline V gene data show CDR1 as SGHRS and CDR2 as YFSETQ. The CDR3 contains 16 residues. The CDR3 DNA follows: TGCGCCAGCAGCGTTACAGGGGGCGAGGAGAACACTGAAGCTTTCTTT. Its protein is CASSVTGGEENTEAFF.

The chain couples TRBV6-4 to TRBJ1-1, with 9 positions matching TRBD1. Germline CDR1 reads MRHNA; CDR2 reads SNTAGT. J was trimmed by 3 bases and V by 6 bases; bases with no gene match: 5. This CDR3 comprises 14 residues. CDR3 bases: TGTGCCAGCAGACAGGGGGCGCGGGACACTGAAGCTTTCTTT. Its translation is CASRQGARDTEAFF.

The chain carries TRBV5-1 and TRBJ1-2, with D possibly TRBD1 on 6 matching bases. The CDR3 has 14 residues. The ends were cut back, 2 bases at V and 8 bases at J, with 16 bases in the middle. Per the germline V gene, CDR1 is SGHRS and CDR2 is YFSETQ. The CDR3 sequence: CASSLRQAYEGYTF. The CDR3 DNA reads TGCGCCAGCAGCTTAAGACAGGCCTACGAAGGCTACACCTTC.

The chain uses TRBV5-1 and TRBJ1-2, with D perhaps TRBD1 (5 bases). This CDR3 contains 15 residues. The germline V gene has CDR1 SGHRS and CDR2 YFSETQ. The germline V and J ends were trimmed by 0 bases and 9 bases, with 18 bases remaining between them. The CDR3 DNA follows: TGCGCCAGCAGCTTGGCCGGAGGGGCGCTCTCGAGCTACACCTTC. It is translated as CASSLAGGALSSYTF. Looking up the rest from reference TRBV5-1 and TRBJ1-2 gives the full variable domain: KAGVTQTPRYLIKTRGQQVTLSCSPISGHRSVSWYQQTPGQGLQFLFEYFSETQRNKGNFPGRFSGRQFSNSRSEMNVSTLELGDSALYLCASSLAGGALSSYTFGSGTRLTVV.

The chain couples TRBV5-6 to TRBJ1-6; no definite D call. Between the trimmed V and J ends, which lost 2 bases and 10 bases, there was a span of 10 bases. This CDR3 contains 13 residues. Per the germline V gene, CDR1 is SGHDT and CDR2 is YYEEEE. This CDR3 is CASSLSGRSPLHF. The CDR3 nucleotides are TGTGCCAGCAGCTTATCGGGTCGGTCACCCCTCCACTTT.

The chain employs TRBV28 and TRBJ2-1; 11 bases align to TRBD1. This CDR3 comprises 15 residues. V lost 6 bases, J lost 7 bases, and 8 bases stayed unmatched. CDR1 is MDHEN, CDR2 SYDVKM, per germline. CDR3 amino acids: CASRGWDRGRNEQFF. CDR3 sequence (DNA): TGTGCCAGCAGAGGATGGGACAGGGGGAGGAATGAGCAGTTCTTC.

The V and J genes are TRBV15 and TRBJ2-4; 7 nucleotides agree with TRBD1. The CDR3 sequence is 14 residues long. The germline CDR1 and CDR2 sequences are LNHNV and YYDKDF (reference sequence). The junction had 12 bases not matched to a gene; V was cut back by 3 bases and J by 13 bases. The CDR3 loop reads CATSRDRDRILQYF. Written as DNA, the CDR3 is TGTGCCACCAGCAGGGACCGGGACAGAATTCTCCAGTACTTC.

This rearrangement joins TRBV28 to TRBJ1-2; D gene unclear. Trimming stripped 8 bases from V and 4 bases from J, with 14 bases between. The CDR3 contains 13 residues. Germline CDR1 and CDR2: MDHEN and SYDVKM. The CDR3 reads CASSEASSYGYTF. The CDR3 region has the DNA TGTGCCAGCTCTGAGGCGTCCTCCTATGGCTACACCTTC.